These 21 T cell receptor beta chains came from one sample sequenced in a study of T cell repertoires in cytomegalovirus infection. MiXCR was run by TCRdb on the reads, yielding one entry per CDR3 protein. The profile shows around 360,000 distinct CDR3 sequences, approximately 30% of them singletons. These receptors have no known antigen. The specimen comprised cultured PBMCs, sampled from culture after CMV antigen stimulation. The receptor source for this set is a human donor in good health (CMV status not recorded). Some clones in this sample may be carry-over from other donors' samples.

The chain uses TRBV7-9 and TRBJ1-2, with 7 bases lining up with TRBD1. The germline CDR1 and CDR2 sequences are SEHNR and FQNEAQ (reference sequence). CDR3 size: 17 residues. The ends lost 4 bases at V and 7 bases at J; junction bases unmatched: 18. DNA of the CDR3: TGTGCCAGCAGCTCCCAGGGGGTTTTCTCGGATCTGCGTGGCTACACCTTC. Its translation: CASSSQGVFSDLRGYTF.

The sample holds a few counts of this clonotype. V gene TRBV12-3 or TRBV12-4 combines with J gene TRBJ1-3; 8 bases map to TRBD1. There are 13 residues in the CDR3. The V and J ends lost 7 bases and 7 bases, in that order; junction bases with no gene match: 6. CDR3: CASTRTGINTIYF. In DNA form, the CDR3 reads TGTGCCAGCACCCGGACAGGGATCAACACCATATATTTT.

This clonotype was detected a few times. The chain carries TRBV6-1 and TRBJ2-1; 8 bases fit TRBD1. V dropped 7 bases and J dropped 5; count of bases not matched to a gene: 16. The CDR3 extends over 17 amino acids. The germline V gene encodes CDR1 MNHNS and CDR2 SASEGT. Written as DNA, the CDR3 is TGTGCCAGCACCCGAGACCCCGGGACAGGAATAAACAATGAGCAGTTCTTC. Translation gives CASTRDPGTGINNEQFF.

In this sample, this clonotype turned up a few times. The chain links TRBV4-1 to TRBJ1-4; D is possibly TRBD1 (5 bases). In germline, CDR1 is MGHRA, CDR2 YSYEKL. Trimming took off 1 base at V and 8 bases at J, with 17 bases between the two ends. The CDR3 sequence is 16 residues long. The CDR3 here is CASSQVGPLQGEKLFF. Written as DNA, the CDR3 is TGCGCCAGCAGCCAAGTGGGACCCCTCCAAGGGGAAAAACTGTTTTTT.

The chain has TRBV27 and TRBJ1-2; D is unclear. The germline V and J ends were trimmed by 4 bases and 6 bases, with 9 bases remaining between them. Germline assignment: CDR1 MNHEY and CDR2 SMNVEV (reference sequence). The CDR3 covers 12 residues. The CDR3 bases are TGTGCCAGCAGTTCGCCGGGCCATGGCTACACCTTC. This translates into CASSSPGHGYTF.

V usage is TRBV19 and J usage is TRBJ1-5; no firm D call. V was shortened by 4 bases and J by 0 bases, with 16 bases between the two germline ends. This CDR3 is 17 amino acids long. Germline loops: CDR1 LNHDA, CDR2 SQIVND (reference sequence). This chain's CDR3 is CASSTRQKLYSNQPQHF. The CDR3 DNA reads as TGTGCCAGTAGTACCCGGCAGAAGCTTTATAGCAATCAGCCCCAGCATTTT.

The chain combines TRBV19 with TRBJ1-5; possibly TRBD1 for D (6 bases). Between the trimmed V and J ends, which lost 2 bases and 2 bases, there was a span of 19 bases. Germline V CDR1 and CDR2: LNHDA, SQIVND (reference sequence). This CDR3 spans 18 amino acids. CDR3 sequence: CASSIIAGHPPGNQPQHF. CDR3 nucleotides: TGTGCCAGTAGTATAATCGCGGGACACCCCCCAGGCAATCAGCCCCAGCATTTT.

The chain has TRBV2 and TRBJ2-3; possible D gene TRBD1, 5 bases. This CDR3 comprises 14 residues. V was trimmed by 5 bases and J by 1 base, leaving 10 bases between them. Per germline, CDR1 SNHLY and CDR2 FYNNEI. The chain's CDR3 is CASSLSTGTDTQYF. The DNA for the CDR3 is TGTGCCAGCAGTCTCTCGACAGGCACAGATACGCAGTATTTT. Looking up the rest from reference TRBV2 and TRBJ2-3 gives the full variable domain: EPEVTQTPSHQVTQMGQEVILRCVPISNHLYFYWYRQILGQKVEFLVSFYNNEISEKSEIFDDQFSVERPDGSNFTLKIRSTKLEDSAMYFCASSLSTGTDTQYFGPGTRLTVL.

As regards this clonotype: A junction boundary mismatches the germline segment, possibly from a read error. V is TRBV7-6 and J is TRBJ1-5; D may be TRBD1 (6 bases). The CDR3 runs to 16 residues. The germline CDR1 and CDR2 sequences are SGHVS and FNYEAQ. Written as DNA, the CDR3 is TGTGCCAGCAGCTTAGCGGCAGGGGAGGGCAATCAGCCCCAGCAGTTT. Its translation: CASSLAAGEGNQPQQF.

The rearrangement joins TRBV4-1 to TRBJ1-6; the D gene is possibly TRBD1 (5 bases). The V end lost 1 base, the J end lost 3 bases, and 10 bases lay between the germline ends. CDR1 and CDR2 from the germline V gene are MGHRA and YSYEKL. The CDR3 is 16 amino acids. DNA of the CDR3: TGCGCCAGCAGCCAAGCCAGGGCAAGCTATAATTCACCCCTCCACTTT. Encoded protein: CASSQARASYNSPLHF.

This clonotype was counted ten times or more. This CDR3 is CASSYRNQETQYF. The DNA for the CDR3 is TGTGCCAGCAGTTACAGGAACCAAGAGACCCAGTACTTC. The V gene is TRBV7-3, the J gene TRBJ2-5; TRBD1 might be the D (5 bases). Germline V lookup: CDR1 SGHTA, CDR2 FQGTGA. This CDR3 spans 13 amino acids. V lost 6 bases and J 0 bases, leaving 8 bases between the germline ends.

In this sample, this clonotype turned up many times. The chain uses TRBV23-1 and TRBJ2-3, with D tentatively TRBD2 (6 bases). TRBV23-1 has ORF status, its function being uncertain. The length of the CDR3 is 17 residues. Trimming removed 6 bases from V and 3 bases from J, with 22 bases in between. CDR3: CASSRYPGSRGTDTQYF. The CDR3, as DNA: TGCGCCAGCAGCCGCTACCCGGGGAGCCGGGGGACAGATACGCAGTATTTT.

The gene calls are TRBV11-2 and TRBJ2-3; no clear D gene. The germline V and J ends were trimmed by 3 bases and 8 bases, with 9 bases remaining between them. The CDR3 loop spans 12 amino acids. Germline V CDR1 and CDR2: SGHAT, FQNNGV. The CDR3 DNA reads TGTGCCAGCAGCTTTCTGGACCTTACGCAGTATTTT. Translated, it gives CASSFLDLTQYF. Variable domain in full (rest from reference TRBV11-2 and TRBJ2-3): EAGVAQSPRYKIIEKRQSVAFWCNPISGHATLYWYQQILGQGPKLLIQFQNNGVVDDSQLPKDRFSAERLKGVDSTLKIQPAKLEDSAVYLCASSFLDLTQYFGPGTRLTVL.

V usage is TRBV6-2 or TRBV6-3 and J usage is TRBJ2-3; the match to TRBD2 covers 13 bases. Germline CDR1 and CDR2: MNHEY and SVGEGT. Unmatched junction bases numbered 14, after V lost 0 bases and J lost 5 bases. This CDR3 region has 20 residues. The CDR3 spells CASSYSYRVGTSGNVDTQYF. The CDR3 coding sequence is TGTGCCAGCAGTTACTCGTACCGGGTCGGGACTAGCGGGAATGTAGATACGCAGTATTTT.

Ten or more counts support this clonotype. The chain employs TRBV12-3 or TRBV12-4 and TRBJ2-6, with D hard to call. Deletions cut 2 bases from V and 0 bases from J, with 5 bases between. This CDR3 has 15 amino acids. This CDR3 reads CASSLSVSGANVLTF. CDR3 bases: TGTGCCAGCAGTTTATCAGTCTCTGGGGCCAACGTCCTGACTTTC.

The rearrangement uses TRBV20-1 and TRBJ2-3; no firm D call. CDR3 size: 12 residues. The V end was cut by 0 bases, the J end by 6 bases, with 7 bases between. The germline gives CDR1 DFQATT, CDR2 SNEGSKA (reference sequence). This chain's CDR3 is CSARDLGDTQYF. CDR3 bases: TGCAGTGCTAGAGACCTGGGGGATACGCAGTATTTT.

This clonotype was seen a handful of times. The V and J genes are TRBV6-6 and TRBJ2-1; possible D gene TRBD2, 6 bases. Trimming cost V 0 bases and J 6 bases, with 12 bases left between them. Germline V gene sequence: CDR1 MNHNY, CDR2 SVGAGI (reference sequence). This CDR3 spans 15 amino acids. The CDR3 sequence: CASSYSAGPTNEQFF. In nucleotides, the CDR3 is TGTGCCAGCAGTTACTCGGCGGGGCCCACCAATGAGCAGTTCTTC.

This clonotype was seen repeatedly, ten times or more. The chain employs TRBV25-1 and TRBJ2-3; D call uncertain. CDR3 size: 14 residues. From germline, CDR1 is MGHDK and CDR2 SYGVNS. The V end lost 3 bases, the J end lost 0 bases, and 7 bases lay between the germline ends. The CDR3 region has the DNA TGTGCCAGCAGTGAGGAACAGAGCACAGATACGCAGTATTTT. It is translated as CASSEEQSTDTQYF.

V gene TRBV27 combines with J gene TRBJ2-1; 15 bases are shared with TRBD2. Trimming took 4 bases from V and 6 from J; bases not matched to a gene: 1. The CDR3 consists of 15 residues. Germline V lookup: CDR1 MNHEY, CDR2 SMNVEV (reference sequence). CDR3 sequence reads: CASSWTSGRANEQFF. CDR3 coding DNA: TGTGCCAGCAGTTGGACTAGCGGGAGGGCCAATGAGCAGTTCTTC.

This clonotype was counted only a few times. The rearrangement links TRBV7-2 to TRBJ2-5; TRBD2 matches at 16 bases. CDR1 and CDR2 from the germline V gene are SGHTA and FQGNSA. The CDR3 totals 15 residues. After removal of 7 bases from V and 5 bases from J, the junction contained 4 bases not matched to a gene. The CDR3 here is CASTGTSGRAETQYF. The DNA for the CDR3 is TGTGCCAGCACCGGGACTAGCGGGAGGGCGGAGACCCAGTACTTC.

Regarding this clonotype: At one of its ends the junction is not consistent with the germline gene, which may arise from a read error. This chain joins TRBV5-3 and TRBJ2-7; perhaps TRBD2 as D (6 bases). TRBV5-3 is given ORF status, its function remaining uncertain. CDR3 size: 16 residues. CDR3 nucleotides: TGTGCCAGCAGCTTGGGGGGTCTAGATCGGGACTACGAGCAGTACTTC. Protein sequence: CASSLGGLDRDYEQYF.